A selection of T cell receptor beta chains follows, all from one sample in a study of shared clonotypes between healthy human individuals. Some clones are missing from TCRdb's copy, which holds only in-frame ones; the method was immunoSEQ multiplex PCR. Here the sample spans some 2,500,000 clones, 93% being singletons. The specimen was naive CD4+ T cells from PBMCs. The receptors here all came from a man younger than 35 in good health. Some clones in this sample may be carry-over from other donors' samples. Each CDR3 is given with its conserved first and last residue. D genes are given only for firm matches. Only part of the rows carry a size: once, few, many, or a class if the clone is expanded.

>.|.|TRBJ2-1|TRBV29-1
CSVGGGTYNEQFF
TGCAGCGTTGGAGGCGGAACCTACAATGAGCAGTTCTTC
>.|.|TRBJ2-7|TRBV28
CASSSPGAQQYF
TGTGCCAGCAGTTCGCCGGGGGCCCAGCAGTACTTC
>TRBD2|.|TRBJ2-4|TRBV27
CASSPGLVGSDIQYF
TGTGCCAGCAGTCCGGGACTAGTCGGTAGCGACATTCAGTACTTC
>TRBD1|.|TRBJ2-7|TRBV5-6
CASSAGTGGTSYEQYF
TGTGCCAGCAGCGCGGGGACAGGGGGGACCTCCTACGAGCAGTACTTC
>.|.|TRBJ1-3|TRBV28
CASKIGQGYTIYF
TGTGCCAGCAAGATCGGTCAGGGCTACACCATATATTTT
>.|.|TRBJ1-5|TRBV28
CASTNLRGGNQPQHF
TGTGCCAGCACCAATTTACGGGGGGGCAATCAGCCCCAGCATTTT
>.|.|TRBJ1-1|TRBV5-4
CASSRTGGDTEAFF
TGTGCCAGCAGTCGGACCGGGGGGGACACTGAAGCTTTCTTT
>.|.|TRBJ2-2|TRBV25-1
CASRRTLANTGELFF
TGTGCCAGCCGTAGGACGTTGGCGAACACCGGGGAGCTGTTTTTT
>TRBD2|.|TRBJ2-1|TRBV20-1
CSAPTSLEQFF
TGCAGTGCTCCGACTAGCCTTGAGCAGTTCTTC
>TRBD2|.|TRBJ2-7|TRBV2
CATTLGTRPYEQYF
TGTGCCACGACCCTCGGGACTAGACCCTACGAGCAGTACTTC
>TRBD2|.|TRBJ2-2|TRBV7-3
CASRTGTSGSVRYGELFF
TGTGCCAGCAGGACCGGGACTAGCGGGAGTGTGAGGTACGGGGAGCTGTTTTTT
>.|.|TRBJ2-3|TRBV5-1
CASSSAGGRDTQYF
TGCGCCAGCAGCTCAGCGGGCGGCCGTGATACGCAGTATTTT
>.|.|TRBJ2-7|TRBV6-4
CASSGGDPGYEQYF
TGTGCCAGCAGTGGGGGGGACCCGGGTTACGAGCAGTACTTC
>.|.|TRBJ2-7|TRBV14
CATSGIYEQYF
TGTGCCACTTCGGGAATCTACGAGCAGTACTTC
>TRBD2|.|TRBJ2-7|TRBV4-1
CASSQDEASGLYEQYF
TGCGCCAGCAGCCAAGATGAGGCTAGCGGGTTGTACGAGCAGTACTTC
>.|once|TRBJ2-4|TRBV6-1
CASSGDRNIQYF
TGTGCCAGCAGTGGTGACAGGAACATTCAGTACTTC
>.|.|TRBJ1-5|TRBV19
CASSVGTAYSNQPQHF
TGTGCCAGTAGTGTAGGGACCGCCTATAGCAATCAGCCCCAGCATTTT
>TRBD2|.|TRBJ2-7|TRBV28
CASSFTSGRAATYEQYF
TGTGCCAGCAGTTTTACTAGCGGGAGGGCCGCGACCTACGAGCAGTACTTC
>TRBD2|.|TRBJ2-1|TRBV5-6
CASSLLAARPTGEQFF
TGTGCCAGCAGCTTGCTAGCGGCAAGACCTACAGGTGAGCAGTTCTTC
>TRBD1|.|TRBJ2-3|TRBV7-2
CASSQGTGWFSTDTQYF
TGTGCCAGCAGCCAAGGGACAGGGTGGTTTAGCACAGATACGCAGTATTTT
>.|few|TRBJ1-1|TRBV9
CASSATGNTEAFF
TGTGCCAGCAGCGCGACCGGGAACACTGAAGCTTTCTTT
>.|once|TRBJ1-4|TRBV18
CASSPASGEKLFF
TGTGCCAGCTCACCCGCATCTGGAGAAAAACTGTTTTTT
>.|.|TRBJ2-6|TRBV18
CASSPVGTDISGANVLTF
TGTGCCAGCTCCCCAGTTGGGACGGACATCTCTGGGGCCAACGTCCTGACTTTC
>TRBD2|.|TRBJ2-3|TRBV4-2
CASSSRLAGTDTQYF
TGTGCCAGCAGCTCCCGACTAGCCGGCACAGATACGCAGTATTTT
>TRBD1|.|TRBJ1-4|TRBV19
CASSIWTGDEKLFF
TGTGCCAGTAGTATCTGGACAGGGGATGAAAAACTGTTTTTT
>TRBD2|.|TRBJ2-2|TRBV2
CASRGLAGNTGELFF
TGTGCCAGCAGAGGACTAGCGGGTAACACCGGGGAGCTGTTTTTT
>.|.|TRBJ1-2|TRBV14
CASSQGHGEYYTF
TGTGCCAGCAGCCAAGGGCACGGCGAGTACTACACCTTC
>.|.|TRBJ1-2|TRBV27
CASSTRGMYGYTF
TGTGCCAGCAGCACCAGGGGAATGTATGGCTACACCTTC
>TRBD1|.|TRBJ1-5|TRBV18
CASSEGTAINQPQHF
TGTGCCAGCTCAGAGGGGACAGCCATTAATCAGCCCCAGCATTTT
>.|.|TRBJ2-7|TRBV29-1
CSVAGQAYEQYF
TGCAGCGTTGCAGGGCAAGCCTACGAGCAGTACTTC
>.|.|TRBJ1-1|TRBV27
CASSLSRVGTEAFF
TGTGCCAGCAGTTTGTCCAGGGTCGGCACTGAAGCTTTCTTT
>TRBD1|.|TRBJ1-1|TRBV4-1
CASSQLQLIQGKGNTEAFF
TGCGCCAGCAGCCAACTCCAACTTATACAGGGGAAAGGGAACACTGAAGCTTTCTTT
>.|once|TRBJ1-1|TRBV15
CATSRDRVNTEAFF
TGTGCCACCAGCAGAGATCGGGTGAACACTGAAGCTTTCTTT
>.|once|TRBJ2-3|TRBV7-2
CASSPQDTQYF
TGTGCCAGCAGCCCCCAGGATACGCAGTATTTT
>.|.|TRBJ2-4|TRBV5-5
CASTNNSQGRGAKNIQYF
TGTGCCAGCACCAATAATAGCCAGGGGCGCGGGGCCAAAAACATTCAGTACTTC
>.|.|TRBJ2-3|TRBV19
CASRRGEGLDTQYF
TGTGCCAGTAGGCGCGGCGAGGGCTTAGATACGCAGTATTTT
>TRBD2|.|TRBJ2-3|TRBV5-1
CASSLMIAGTSTDTQYF
TGCGCCAGCAGCTTGATGATAGCGGGAACCAGCACAGATACGCAGTATTTT
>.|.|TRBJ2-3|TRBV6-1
CASINRLTEDTQYF
TGTGCCAGCATTAACAGGTTAACAGAAGATACGCAGTATTTT
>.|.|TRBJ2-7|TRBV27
CASSLQGAHAEQYF
TGTGCCAGCAGTTTACAAGGGGCCCACGCCGAGCAGTACTTC
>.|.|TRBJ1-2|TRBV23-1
CASSQGGESSRGYTF
TGCGCCAGCAGTCAAGGGGGGGAGAGTTCCAGAGGCTACACCTTC
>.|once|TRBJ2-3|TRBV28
CASTARSLDTQYF
TGTGCCAGCACCGCCAGGTCTTTAGATACGCAGTATTTT
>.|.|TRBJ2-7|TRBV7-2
CASSLGPSYEQYF
TGTGCCAGCAGCTTAGGCCCCTCCTACGAGCAGTACTTC
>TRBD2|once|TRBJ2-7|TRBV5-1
CASSLSPSGSPSYEQYF
TGCGCCAGCAGCTTGTCTCCTAGCGGGAGCCCCTCCTACGAGCAGTACTTC
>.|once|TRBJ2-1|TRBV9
CASSVGVHEQFF
TGTGCCAGCAGCGTGGGGGTCCATGAGCAGTTCTTC
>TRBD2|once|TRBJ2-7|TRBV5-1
CASSFLGGGSSYEQYF
TGCGCCAGCAGCTTTTTGGGGGGAGGGTCCTCCTACGAGCAGTACTTC
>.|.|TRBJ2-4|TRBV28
CASSSTTPRGNIQYF
TGTGCCAGCAGTTCCACTACTCCCAGGGGAAACATTCAGTACTTC
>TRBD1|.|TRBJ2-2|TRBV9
CASSGTGTANTGELFF
TGTGCCAGCAGCGGAACCGGGACAGCGAACACCGGGGAGCTGTTTTTT
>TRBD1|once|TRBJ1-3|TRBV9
CASSTQGASRTPGNTIYF
TGTGCCAGCAGCACACAGGGGGCGAGTCGGACGCCTGGAAACACCATATATTTT
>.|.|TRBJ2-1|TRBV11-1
CASSQQRSNEQFF
TGTGCCAGCAGCCAGCAAAGGAGCAATGAGCAGTTCTTC
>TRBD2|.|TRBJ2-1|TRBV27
CASSLLSLRAGGPNEQFF
TGTGCCAGCAGTTTACTCTCCTTGAGGGCGGGAGGGCCGAATGAGCAGTTCTTC
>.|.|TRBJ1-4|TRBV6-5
CASSHTATSREKLFF
TGTGCCAGCAGCCACACAGCGACGTCGAGGGAAAAACTGTTTTTT
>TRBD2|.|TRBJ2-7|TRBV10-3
CAISGLAGGPGEQYF
TGTGCCATCAGCGGACTAGCGGGAGGGCCAGGCGAGCAGTACTTC